What follows is one TCR beta chain and its context. Its antigen target is currently unknown. Nothing much larger sits one base from this clone, and base qualities are not available. The CDR3, from cysteine to phenylalanine, totals 13 residues. This entry keeps only the CDR3 DNA: 39 bases, framed from base 1. V and J lose 6 bases and 3 bases, and a span of 10 bases separates them. CDR1 and CDR2 are read off the germline V gene as MDHEN and SYDVKM. The record originates from a study of T cell responses to AZD1222 COVID-19 vaccine (dated by TCRdb to the early 2020s). For context, the study as a whole: A total of approximately 240 trial participants underwent TCR sequencing, of whom about 200 received two doses of AZD1222 and about 25 received two doses of the MenACWY control vaccine. Trial participants were enrolled by age into 18-55, 56-69 and 70-plus year subgroups, with about 150, 28 and 57 TCR-sequenced participants respectively.

Interpreted using the paper, the time point label stands for: about 28 days (+/-7) after the second vaccine dose. Because spike-specific TCR depth and breadth did not differ between the two schedules, AZD1222 recipients who got a second dose at roughly 4 weeks were pooled with those who got a second dose at roughly 12 weeks. Vaccinee samples came from UK trials COV001 and COV002, including a single-blind randomized controlled phase 2/3 trial of AZD1222 (ChAdOx1 nCoV-19) in healthy adults. Trial participant PBMC samples were collected at day 0 and day 28 after the second dose for TCRbeta chain sequencing. The CDR3 regions of human TCRbeta chains were analyzed by immunosequencing. Under the source paper's analysis protocol: Repertoire TCRs were checked for matches against a reference library of SARS-CoV-2-specific TCRs that had been generated using the MIRA antigen-specificity platform. Breadth was defined as the fraction of unique TCRs that were SARS-CoV-2-associated. Depth was defined as the fraction of total T cells that were SARS-CoV-2-associated. Using the MIRA data, every spike-specific TCR was mapped to the spike region that the TCR reacted to and assigned to either a CD4 or a CD8 class. Log10-transformed breadth and depth values were compared by one-way ANOVA with Sidak's multiple comparisons tests. TCRdb stores this immuneACCESS table with in-frame sequences only. Part of the clones is absent; in the studies checked, under half of the shortfall reflects unresolved V genes, and no reason is known for the rest. V and J calls and clone size are given by that table; D and trimming were obtained from the DNA. A total of 86,000 or so clones appear in this sample, approximately 86% of them only once. The top ten clonotypes cover 4.5% to 7% of the sample.

The study at large found these results: Participants were mostly white British, with more females than males. The authors suggested clonal diversity may have been underestimated. In the small 56-69-year group, the increase in depth fell short of significance, most likely because of low power. No day 14 peak-response samples were available, so repertoires were characterized only after the peak T cell response. CD4 TCRs associated with the vaccine covered the entire spike protein, and the dominant responses were in regions 160-218 and 743-854. After two AZD1222 doses, spike-specific TCR breadth and depth were significantly higher than at day 0 and than in MenACWY recipients. Nearly half of unique spike-specific TCRs reportedly recognized epitopes outside regions mutated in the B.1.351 and B.1.1.7 variants. Conclusions about previously exposed vaccinees are limited, since just a handful of AZD1222 recipients were seropositive for SARS-CoV-2 at baseline.

The source was peripheral blood, collected 28 days after the second AZD1222 dose. The receptor was isolated from an adult who received the AZD1222 COVID-19 vaccine. This chain joins TRBV28 to TRBJ2-3; TRBD2 is a possible D gene, resting on 5 matching bases. CDR3 sequence: CASRAGVTDTQYF. The nucleotides read TGTGCCAGCAGGGCCGGGGTTACAGATACGCAGTATTTT.